This paragraph reports one T cell receptor beta chain. This clone came up once. What antigen it recognizes has not been identified. No much larger clone is present one base from it, and per-base qualities are unavailable. Patients were selected on the basis of adequate residual fresh-frozen tumor tissue and more than two years of available survival data. None of the glioblastoma patients carried an isocitrate dehydrogenase mutation, although molecular status otherwise varied. PBMC collection took place before vaccination, two weeks after the third vaccination, and at tumor progression if progression occurred. The Qiagen DNeasy Blood extraction Kit was used for extraction of genomic DNA. This entry comes from a study of glioma-infiltrating T cells after dendritic cell vaccination (dated by TCRdb to 2016 to 2017). Turning to the overall study: A cohort of about 15 glioblastoma patients from Phase I and II dendritic cell vaccination trials was included, of whom 9 were newly diagnosed and 6 had recurrent disease. Between about 2002 and 2013, the patients were given dendritic cell vaccination pulsed with autologous tumor lysate. To make the vaccine, monocyte-derived dendritic cells were cultured for under eight days with IL-4 and GM-CSF and then pulsed overnight with autologous tumor lysate. Three intradermal dendritic cell vaccine injections were administered to patients at biweekly intervals in the arm below the axilla. Deep sequencing of TCR beta CDR3 regions was used to quantify tumor-infiltrating lymphocyte content and compare tumor and blood repertoires in dendritic cell-vaccinated glioblastoma patients. Survival after dendritic cell vaccination was correlated with TCR sequencing metrics, including TIL content and tumor-blood repertoire overlap. The full study reports these points: The three-group TCR overlap response model was characterized as speculative, and prospective validation of the model was stated to be required. No direct relationship between TCR clonality and survival was found, suggesting a diverse polyclonal response may matter. The cohort was small and heterogeneous, only a few patients had full blood and tumor sets, and even fewer had initial-recurrent tumor pairs. After dendritic cell vaccination, a higher estimated pretreatment TIL content predicted longer time to progression and longer overall survival.

The CDR3 starts with the cysteine, ends with the phenylalanine, and has 15 residues. The read is trimmed to its CDR3 DNA, 45 bases read in frame from base 1. CDR1 is given as SGHAT and CDR2 as FQDESV, both from the germline V gene (reference sequence). Deletion took 8 bases off V and 9 bases off J, with a span of 23 bases between the germline ends. The immunoSEQ assay amplified TCRB CDR3 regions from about 2 micrograms of genomic DNA, or from all available DNA when less than that amount was available. For multiplex PCR, 60 forward primers for TCR V beta segments and 13 reverse primers for J beta segments were used. Synthetic control templates were spiked into each sample at limiting dilution to estimate reads per starting template. The Illumina HiSeq System generated sequencing reads of 87 bp. The authors' pipeline ran thus. To remove PCR and sequencing errors, closely related sequences were merged with a nearest neighbor algorithm. TCR overlap was defined as the percentage of unique tumor TCR beta sequences that were also found in the peripheral blood of the same patient. This immuneACCESS table, as held by TCRdb, lists in-frame sequences with V and J called but not all clones. Of the missing ones, under half trace to an unresolved V gene in checked studies; the others have no known cause. V and J calls and clone size come straight from that table; D and trimming were deduced from the DNA. The sample records nearly 85,000 clones, about 90% of which are singletons. Together, the top ten hold roughly 3.2% of the sample.

The sequencing used blood, collected before dendritic cell vaccination. The sequence links TRBV11-1 to TRBJ2-1; the D segment could be TRBD1, given 7 matching bases. The sequence came from a human donor with glioblastoma. The nucleotides are TGTGCCAGCGAGGCGGGGCAGGGGGTATTTATTGAGCAGTTCTTC. It encodes CASEAGQGVFIEQFF.